The 28 T cell receptor beta chains listed next were all sequenced from one sample in a study of OX40 agonist ivuxolimab in advanced cancers. Repertoires were generated with immunoSEQ multiplex PCR, while TCRdb's copy carries only in-frame clones and drops some. This table has more than 85,000 clones, about 89% appearing once. This specimen was CD4+ or CD8+ T cells sorted from blood, taken in a trial of the OX40 agonist ivuxolimab. These receptors were taken from an adult with an advanced solid tumor such as melanoma, head and neck, liver or kidney cancer.

A word on this clone: At one boundary the junction diverges from the germline segment, which might be a read error. The chain links TRBV20-1 to TRBJ2-5; D tentatively reads TRBD1 or TRBD2 (5 bases each). This CDR3 is built from 11 residues. Germline-derived CDR1 and CDR2 are DFQATT and SNEGSKA (reference sequence). CDR3 nucleotides: TGCAATGCTGGGGGTTCGGAGACCCAGTACTTC. Protein: CNAGGSETQYF.

The chain links TRBV28 to TRBJ1-1; D is perhaps TRBD1 (5 bases). The CDR3 runs 16 residues. Germline loops: CDR1 MDHEN, CDR2 SYDVKM. Trimming cost V 5 bases and J 7 bases, with 23 bases left between them. DNA of the CDR3: TGTGCCAGCAGTCCCCTCGCCGGGGCTTCGGTCCGTGAAGCTTTCTTT. The encoded protein is CASSPLAGASVREAFF.

The J gene is TRBJ1-4, the V gene TRBV6-1, with D possibly TRBD1 on 5 matching bases. Trimming shortened V by 5 bases and J by 3 bases, and 13 bases separated the two germline ends. The CDR3 covers 15 residues. CDR1 and CDR2 from the germline V gene are MNHNS and SASEGT. CDR3 coding DNA: TGTGCCAGCAGTCCCCGGAAGGGGCCTAATGAAAAACTGTTTTTT. Its translation is CASSPRKGPNEKLFF.

This clone was counted once. Written as DNA, the CDR3 is TGCGCCAGCAGCTTTGGCGGCCGCACAGATACGCAGTATTTT. Residues: CASSFGGRTDTQYF. The V call is TRBV5-1, the J call TRBJ2-3; D remains ambiguous. CDR3 size: 14 residues. V was clipped by 2 bases and J by 1 base, with 8 bases between them. Germline assignment: CDR1 SGHRS and CDR2 YFSETQ.

The chain joins TRBV7-2 to TRBJ1-3; D is unresolved. V was shortened by 4 bases and J by 0 bases, with 13 bases between the two germline ends. The CDR3 sequence is 16 residues long. Germline CDR1 is SGHTA and CDR2 is FQGNSA. CDR3 in amino acids: CASSSGLLPSGNTIYF. DNA of the CDR3: TGTGCCAGCAGCTCCGGGCTCCTTCCCTCTGGAAACACCATATATTTT.

The chain carries TRBV18 and TRBJ1-5, with 9 bases lining up with TRBD1. The CDR3 runs to 16 residues. V gave up 1 base and J gave up 7 bases; unmatched junction bases: 8. Per germline, CDR1 KGHSH and CDR2 LQKENI. CDR3 loop: CASSPQGDRASQPQHF. The CDR3 bases are TGTGCCAGCTCACCACAAGGGGACAGGGCGTCCCAGCCCCAGCATTTT. Full variable domain (rest looked up from reference TRBV18 and TRBJ1-5): NAGVMQNPRHLVRRRGQEARLRCSPMKGHSHVYWYRQLPEEGLKFMVYLQKENIIDESGMPKERFSAEFPKEGPSILRIQQVVRGDSAAYFCASSPQGDRASQPQHFGDGTRLSIL.

The chain combines TRBV29-1 with TRBJ1-1; no clear D gene. Per the germline V gene, CDR1 is SQVTM and CDR2 is ANQGSEA. V was trimmed by 8 bases and J by 1 base, leaving 26 bases between them. The CDR3 is made up of 17 amino acids. CDR3 loop: CSYPRTAPNDGNTEAFF. The CDR3 bases are TGCAGCTACCCTCGGACCGCCCCGAATGACGGGAACACTGAAGCTTTCTTT.

The rearrangement joins TRBV19 to TRBJ2-1; no firm D call. The V end was cut by 10 bases, the J end by 6 bases, with 22 bases between. CDR1 LNHDA and CDR2 SQIVND come from the germline V gene (reference sequence). The CDR3 spans 15 residues. The chain's CDR3 is CATSTFGLAGNEQFF. The CDR3, as DNA: TGTGCCACTTCCACCTTCGGGTTAGCAGGCAATGAGCAGTTCTTC.

The chain employs TRBV7-3 and TRBJ2-1, with 9 bases that match TRBD2. The CDR3 extends over 18 amino acids. The V gene's germline CDR1 is SGHTA and CDR2 FQGTGA. J gave up 2 bases and V 2 bases, and 10 bases lay outside the gene matches. The CDR3 region is CASSLGGLAGPAYNEQFF. CDR3 DNA sequence: TGTGCCAGCAGCTTAGGAGGGCTAGCGGGGCCAGCCTACAATGAGCAGTTCTTC.

The chain has TRBV6-1 and TRBJ2-1; 13 bases are a match to TRBD2. CDR1 is MNHNS and CDR2 is SASEGT in the germline V gene. V was pared by 2 bases and J by 8 bases, with 6 bases of the junction left unmatched. This CDR3 comprises 16 residues. CDR3 in amino acids: CASSEIGTSGMYEQFF. The CDR3, as DNA: TGTGCCAGCAGTGAAATCGGGACTAGCGGGATGTATGAGCAGTTCTTC.

V gene TRBV7-2 combines with J gene TRBJ2-7; TRBD2 might be the D (6 bases). The length of the CDR3 is 17 residues. The V end lost 2 bases, the J end lost 6 bases, and 23 bases lay between the germline ends. CDR1 is SGHTA and CDR2 is FQGNSA in the germline V gene. CDR3 DNA: TGTGCCAGCAGCTTATTGGGCGGGGCCAGTCGAGTGGGCGAGCAGTACTTC. This codes for CASSLLGGASRVGEQYF.

The chain recombines TRBV5-1 with TRBJ2-7; 7 positions agree with TRBD2. Germline CDR1 and CDR2: SGHRS and YFSETQ. After removal of 0 bases from V and 4 bases from J, the junction contained 7 bases not matched to a gene. The CDR3 totals 15 residues. The CDR3 loop reads CASSLDLTSRYEQYF. Written as DNA, the CDR3 is TGCGCCAGCAGCTTGGATTTGACTAGCCGGTACGAGCAGTACTTC.

The V and J genes are TRBV9 and TRBJ1-2, with TRBD1 identical over 11 bases. From germline, CDR1 is SGDLS and CDR2 YYNGEE. There are 15 residues in the CDR3. Trimming at V came to 0 bases and at J to 8 bases, leaving 6 bases not matched to a gene. This CDR3 is CASSVEGQGALGYTF. The CDR3 DNA is TGTGCCAGCAGCGTAGAAGGACAGGGGGCTTTGGGCTACACCTTC.

V usage is TRBV10-3 and J usage is TRBJ2-5, with D maybe TRBD1 (6 bases). V lost 2 bases and J lost 4, with 11 bases in between. The CDR3 totals 14 residues. CDR1 ENHRY and CDR2 SYGVKD come from the germline V gene. The DNA for the CDR3 is TGTGCCATCAGTGAGAAGGGGGTGGGAGAGACCCAGTACTTC. It codes for CAISEKGVGETQYF.

This chain joins TRBV5-1 and TRBJ2-5; possible D gene TRBD1, 6 bases. V lost 0 bases, J lost 5 bases, and 8 bases lay in between. The CDR3 loop spans 13 amino acids. Germline V gene sequence: CDR1 SGHRS, CDR2 YFSETQ. DNA for the CDR3: TGCGCCAGCAGCTTGGACAGGGCCGAGACCCAGTACTTC. This translates into CASSLDRAETQYF.

This sequence joins TRBV5-4 and TRBJ2-2, with 9 bases lining up with TRBD2. Germline V gives CDR1 SGHNT, CDR2 YYREEE (reference sequence). V lost 4 bases and J lost 1; bases outside the gene matches: 5. This CDR3 region has 16 residues. The CDR3 here is CASSAGLALNTGELFF. CDR3 sequence (DNA): TGTGCCAGCAGCGCCGGACTAGCGCTGAACACCGGGGAGCTGTTTTTT.

This chain uses TRBV18 with TRBJ2-1; D ambiguous. With 4 bases removed from V and 0 bases from J, the gap between germline ends came to 10 bases. This CDR3 is 15 amino acids long. CDR1 is KGHSH and CDR2 is LQKENI in the germline V gene. CDR3 amino acids: CASSRSTNSYNEQFF. DNA of the CDR3: TGTGCCAGCTCACGTAGCACAAACTCCTACAATGAGCAGTTCTTC.

The rearrangement links TRBV5-1 to TRBJ2-3, with TRBD2 identical over 7 bases. This CDR3 region has 15 residues. Germline V gives CDR1 SGHRS, CDR2 YFSETQ. Trimming at V came to 6 bases and at J to 5 bases, leaving 12 bases not matched to a gene. The CDR3 nucleotides are TGCGCCAGCAAAGGGCGGGAGAGGAGCGGAGATACGCAGTATTTT. Encoded protein: CASKGRERSGDTQYF.

This rearrangement joins TRBV18 to TRBJ2-5; 9 bases are shared with TRBD1. This CDR3 spans 15 amino acids. Germline V gene sequence: CDR1 KGHSH, CDR2 LQKENI. Trimming took 3 bases from V and 4 from J; bases not matched to a gene: 6. In nucleotides, the CDR3 is TGTGCCAGCTCACCCGTTACAGGGGGCCGAGAGACCCAGTACTTC. It is translated as CASSPVTGGRETQYF.

The chain recombines TRBV30 with TRBJ2-7; D perhaps matches TRBD1 (5 bases). CDR1 and CDR2 from the germline V gene are GTSNPN and SVGIG (reference sequence). V was pared by 8 bases and J by 3 bases, with 14 bases between. This CDR3 has 12 amino acids. The CDR3 loop reads CAGWGNFYEQYF. CDR3 DNA sequence: TGTGCCGGCTGGGGCAACTTCTACGAGCAGTACTTC.

The rearrangement uses TRBV10-3 and TRBJ1-1; D may be TRBD1 (5 bases). The CDR3 sequence is 17 residues long. The V end lost 2 bases, the J end lost 5 bases, and 21 bases lay between the germline ends. Looked up from germline, CDR1 is ENHRY and CDR2 is SYGVKD. The CDR3 sequence: CAISETRDGRVRTEAFF. The CDR3 DNA is TGTGCCATCAGTGAGACCCGGGACGGGCGGGTGCGGACTGAAGCTTTCTTT.

The V call is TRBV27, the J call TRBJ1-2; possible D gene TRBD1, 5 bases. This CDR3 has 14 amino acids. Per germline, CDR1 MNHEY and CDR2 SMNVEV (reference sequence). The ends were cut back, 5 bases at V and 2 bases at J, with 12 bases in the middle. The CDR3 sequence: CASSTEGANYGYTF. The CDR3 DNA reads TGTGCCAGCAGTACGGAAGGGGCCAACTATGGCTACACCTTC.

V and J are TRBV10-3 and TRBJ2-1; D gene uncertain. The germline V gene encodes CDR1 ENHRY and CDR2 SYGVKD. This CDR3 is built from 11 residues. Trimming shortened V by 3 bases and J by 8 bases, and 5 bases separated the two germline ends. The CDR3 nucleotides read TGTGCCATCAGTGAAAGATATGAGCAGTTCTTC. The encoded protein is CAISERYEQFF.

The rearrangement uses TRBV2 and TRBJ2-1; D is unclear. CDR1 SNHLY and CDR2 FYNNEI come from the germline V gene. Trimming cost V 3 bases and J 5 bases, with 8 bases left between them. The CDR3 length is 13 residues. The CDR3 sequence: CASSDYGNNEQFF. CDR3 sequence (DNA): TGTGCCAGCAGTGACTACGGAAACAATGAGCAGTTCTTC.

The CDR3 region has the DNA TGTGCCAGCAGCCAGGGGGGGCCTAGGGACGAGCAGTACTTC. This gives the protein CASSQGGPRDEQYF. This rearrangement joins TRBV11-3 to TRBJ2-7; D tentatively fits TRBD1 or TRBD2 (7 bases each). Trimming stripped 5 bases from V and 5 bases from J, with 16 bases between. Looked up from germline, CDR1 is SGHNT and CDR2 is YENEEA. This CDR3 region has 14 residues.

The rearrangement uses TRBV2 and TRBJ2-5; a possible D gene is TRBD2 (5 bases). V was clipped by 8 bases and J by 0 bases, with 10 bases between them. Germline V CDR1 and CDR2: SNHLY, FYNNEI. The length of the CDR3 is 13 residues. CDR3 DNA sequence: TGTGCCAGCTCTGCGGGTCACCAAGAGACCCAGTACTTC. This translates into CASSAGHQETQYF.

V is TRBV5-4 and J is TRBJ2-7, with 7 bases aligning to TRBD1. The CDR3 loop spans 16 amino acids. V was pared by 1 base and J by 2 bases, with 9 bases of the junction left unmatched. CDR1 is SGHNT and CDR2 is YYREEE in the germline V gene (reference sequence). CDR3 bases: TGTGCCAGCAGCTTGTCACCGCCGGGACAGCCCTACGAGCAGTACTTC. Amino acids: CASSLSPPGQPYEQYF.

The rearrangement links TRBV2 to TRBJ1-2; the match to TRBD1 covers 7 bases. This CDR3 spans 14 amino acids. Germline CDR1 SNHLY, CDR2 FYNNEI. V lost 6 bases and J lost 0; bases outside the gene matches: 4. Here the CDR3 reads CASREGQSNYGYTF. The CDR3 DNA follows: TGTGCCAGCAGGGAGGGACAGTCTAACTATGGCTACACCTTC.